Shown below are 15 T cell receptor beta chains from a single sample sequenced in a study of shared clonotypes between healthy human individuals. Data came from immunoSEQ multiplex PCR; TCRdb stores just in-frame clones and leaves some out. Of around 610,000 clones in the sample, around 96% were seen once. Terminally differentiated effector memory CD45RA+ cells were left out of the naive CD8 fraction, which was CD45RO-negative and positively selected for CCR7. Sequencing was done on a sample of naive CD8+ T cells sorted from blood. The receptors shown here come from a woman in her twenties or thirties in good health.

The chain combines TRBV29-1 with TRBJ1-3; no definite D call. The CDR3 runs to 14 residues. Germline CDR1 and CDR2: SQVTM and ANQGSEA. V lost 4 bases and J lost 0, with 10 bases in between. In DNA form, the CDR3 reads TGCAGCGTTGTGTTCAGGTCCTCTGGAAACACCATATATTTT. Its protein is CSVVFRSSGNTIYF.

The V call is TRBV30, the J call TRBJ1-2; D unresolved. The CDR3 runs to 10 residues. Trimming removed 3 bases at V and 10 bases at J, with 9 bases between. Per the germline V gene, CDR1 is GTSNPN and CDR2 is SVGIG (reference sequence). The CDR3, as DNA: TGTGCCTGGAGGGGCCTCATCTACACCTTC. Translated: CAWRGLIYTF.

J is TRBJ2-5 and V is TRBV10-1, with TRBD2 as a possible D gene (5 bases). CDR1 and CDR2 from the germline V gene are WNHNN and SYGVQD (reference sequence). Trimming shortened V by 2 bases and J by 7 bases, and 11 bases separated the two germline ends. The CDR3 has 13 residues. The chain's CDR3 is CASSESAGGTQYF. In DNA form, the CDR3 reads TGCGCCAGCAGTGAGAGCGCGGGTGGGACCCAGTACTTC.

The chain joins TRBV20-1 to TRBJ2-1, with D perhaps TRBD1 or TRBD2 (5 bases each). The CDR3 runs to 10 residues. CDR1 and CDR2 from the germline V gene are DFQATT and SNEGSKA (reference sequence). This CDR3 is CGSEGPTRFF. The CDR3 bases are TGCGGGAGCGAGGGGCCGACGAGGTTCTTC.

This clone was detected a few times. The sample has other DNA sequences that encode this CDR3 too. This chain links TRBV28 with TRBJ2-7, with 11 bases aligning to TRBD2. Germline assignment: CDR1 MDHEN and CDR2 SYDVKM. Unmatched junction bases numbered 1, after V lost 2 bases and J lost 4 bases. CDR3 length equals 14 residues. For the CDR3, the DNA is TGTGCCAGCAGTTTACTAGCGGGAGGTTACGAGCAGTACTTC. It encodes CASSLLAGGYEQYF.

The chain recombines TRBV5-6 with TRBJ2-1, with D perhaps TRBD2 (5 bases). The CDR3 contains 12 residues. The germline V and J ends were trimmed by 4 bases and 11 bases, with 13 bases remaining between them. Germline values: CDR1 SGHDT, CDR2 YYEEEE. CDR3 DNA sequence: TGTGCCAGCAGCGAAAGTCCGGGGAAGCAGTTCTTC. Translated: CASSESPGKQFF.

V is TRBV11-2 and J is TRBJ2-3, with 7 bases lining up with TRBD1. The V gene's germline CDR1 is SGHAT and CDR2 FQNNGV. V shed 4 bases, J shed 6 bases, and the junction held 13 bases outside the gene matches. This CDR3 comprises 16 residues. CDR3 amino acids: CASSWAQGVPPDTQYF. The CDR3 coding sequence is TGTGCCAGCAGCTGGGCCCAGGGGGTACCTCCCGATACGCAGTATTTT.

The gene calls are TRBV2 and TRBJ1-1, with 8 positions matching TRBD1. CDR1 is SNHLY, CDR2 FYNNEI, per germline. The trim removed 6 bases at V and 0 bases at J, leaving 9 bases unmatched. The CDR3 contains 16 residues. DNA for the CDR3: TGTGCCAGCAGACGACAGGGGAGGCGCATGAACACTGAAGCTTTCTTT. It yields the protein CASRRQGRRMNTEAFF.

The chain joins TRBV19 to TRBJ2-7; TRBD1 agrees at 10 bases. J lost 4 bases, V lost 6 bases, and 12 bases had no gene match. This CDR3 has 16 residues. Germline CDR1 and CDR2: LNHDA and SQIVND (reference sequence). The chain's CDR3 is CASSPPFGTGEYEQYF. The DNA of the CDR3 is TGTGCCAGTAGCCCTCCCTTTGGGACAGGGGAGTACGAGCAGTACTTC.

The chain has TRBV28 and TRBJ2-1; 9 nucleotides align to TRBD1. V lost 1 base, J lost 2 bases, and 0 bases stayed unmatched. The CDR3 has 15 residues. CDR1 MDHEN and CDR2 SYDVKM come from the germline V gene. The chain's CDR3 is CASSLYRGPYNEQFF. CDR3 in DNA: TGTGCCAGCAGTTTATACAGGGGGCCCTACAATGAGCAGTTCTTC.

The V gene is TRBV15, the J gene TRBJ1-2; weak D call: TRBD1 (5 bases). The ends were cut back, 0 bases at V and 3 bases at J, with 11 bases in the middle. Looked up from germline, CDR1 is LNHNV and CDR2 is YYDKDF (reference sequence). This CDR3 is 15 amino acids long. CDR3 sequence: CATSRDPAGHYGYTF. The CDR3 DNA sequence: TGTGCCACCAGCAGAGATCCGGCAGGGCACTATGGCTACACCTTC.

The chain recombines TRBV5-1 with TRBJ2-5, with 7 bases aligning to TRBD2. The germline V gene has CDR1 SGHRS and CDR2 YFSETQ. The CDR3 covers 15 residues. V was pared by 6 bases and J by 0 bases, with 8 bases of the junction left unmatched. The CDR3 DNA reads TGCGCCAGCACCAAATATGCGGGGGACCAAGAGACCCAGTACTTC. It specifies CASTKYAGDQETQYF.

The V gene is TRBV9, the J gene TRBJ2-7; D might be TRBD1 (5 bases). Germline CDR1 and CDR2: SGDLS and YYNGEE. V was pared by 0 bases and J by 5 bases, with 15 bases between. This CDR3 comprises 15 residues. CDR3 protein: CASSVEGRVKDEQYF. CDR3 nucleotide sequence: TGTGCCAGCAGCGTAGAGGGCAGGGTCAAGGACGAGCAGTACTTC.

The V and J genes are TRBV13 and TRBJ1-2; possible D gene TRBD1, 6 bases. Per the germline V gene, CDR1 is PRHDT and CDR2 is FYEKMQ (reference sequence). Trimming removed 6 bases at V and 6 bases at J, with 23 bases between. The CDR3 has 16 residues. CDR3 bases: TGTGCCAGCAGGAGAGACCCATGGGAGGGGGTGGATGGCTACACCTTC. Residues: CASRRDPWEGVDGYTF.

The chain recombines TRBV9 with TRBJ2-1; perhaps TRBD2 as D (5 bases). Germline lookup yields CDR1 SGDLS and CDR2 YYNGEE. V was clipped by 4 bases and J by 9 bases, with 17 bases between them. The CDR3 is made up of 14 amino acids. CDR3 residues: CASSLTGLMSEQFF. CDR3 in DNA: TGTGCCAGCAGCTTAACGGGATTAATGAGTGAGCAGTTCTTC.